Shown below are 24 T cell receptor beta chains from a single sample sequenced in a study of cytomegalovirus exposure and HLA in healthy donors. The PCR used 60 Vbeta and 13 Jbeta primers. Some clones are missing from TCRdb's copy, which holds only in-frame ones; the method was immunoSEQ multiplex PCR. Among fewer than 110,000 clones, 77% were seen once, and the ten largest hold 4.2%. Sample: PBMCs. These receptor sequences come from a male donor in good health and CMV-seronegative.

The chain employs TRBV9 and TRBJ2-7; D is perhaps TRBD2 (5 bases). V was clipped by 2 bases and J by 0 bases, with 12 bases between them. CDR3 length: 15 amino acids. Germline V gene data show CDR1 as SGDLS and CDR2 as YYNGEE. In DNA form, the CDR3 reads TGTGCCAGCAGCGTTGGCGCGGGCAGCTCCTACGAGCAGTACTTC. It is translated as CASSVGAGSSYEQYF. Together with reference TRBV9 and TRBJ2-7, the CDR3 gives the full variable domain: DSGVTQTPKHLITATGQRVTLRCSPRSGDLSVYWYQQSLDQGLQFLIQYYNGEERAKGNILERFSAQQFPDLHSELNLSSLELGDSALYFCASSVGAGSSYEQYFGPGTRLTVT.

V usage is TRBV4-2 and J usage is TRBJ2-5; perhaps TRBD2 as D (5 bases). Germline V gives CDR1 LGHNA, CDR2 YNFKEQ. V lost 4 bases and J lost 2, with 17 bases in between. This CDR3 contains 16 residues. CDR3 sequence (DNA): TGTGCCAGCAGCCCACTAGTAGCGACACTACAAGAGACCCAGTACTTC. Amino acid sequence: CASSPLVATLQETQYF.

This chain connects TRBV15 to TRBJ2-7; TRBD1 might be the D (5 bases). Deletions cut 0 bases from V and 3 bases from J, with 9 bases between. This CDR3 comprises 14 residues. Germline lookup yields CDR1 LNHNV and CDR2 YYDKDF (reference sequence). DNA for the CDR3: TGTGCCACCAGCAGAGATTTTCAGGGCTACGAGCAGTACTTC. Its protein is CATSRDFQGYEQYF.

This chain joins TRBV7-6 and TRBJ1-6, with D uncertain. V dropped 4 bases and J dropped 10 bases, with 8 bases sitting between them. This CDR3 is 12 amino acids long. Germline V gene data show CDR1 as SGHVS and CDR2 as FNYEAQ. In DNA form, the CDR3 reads TGTGCCAGCAGCTCCCCTATATCACCCCTCCACTTT. Amino acid sequence: CASSSPISPLHF.

The chain uses TRBV5-1 and TRBJ1-1; no clear D. The ends were cut back, 2 bases at V and 0 bases at J, with 5 bases in the middle. The V gene's germline CDR1 is SGHRS and CDR2 YFSETQ. This CDR3 comprises 13 residues. The CDR3 reads CASSFQVNTEAFF. CDR3 coding DNA: TGCGCCAGCAGCTTCCAGGTGAACACTGAAGCTTTCTTT. Based on the CDR3 plus reference TRBV5-1 and TRBJ1-1, the full variable domain is KAGVTQTPRYLIKTRGQQVTLSCSPISGHRSVSWYQQTPGQGLQFLFEYFSETQRNKGNFPGRFSGRQFSNSRSEMNVSTLELGDSALYLCASSFQVNTEAFFGQGTRLTVV.

This clone was observed once. The rearrangement joins TRBV5-1 to TRBJ1-3; D ambiguous. Germline CDR1 is SGHRS and CDR2 is YFSETQ. This CDR3 has 14 amino acids. V was shortened by 0 bases and J by 0 bases, with 4 bases between the two germline ends. In DNA form, the CDR3 reads TGCGCCAGCAGCTTGGCTAACTCTGGAAACACCATATATTTT. Amino acids: CASSLANSGNTIYF.

V and J are TRBV4-1 and TRBJ2-7; TRBD1 might be the D (5 bases). V lost 0 bases and J lost 4, with 16 bases in between. Germline values: CDR1 MGHRA, CDR2 YSYEKL. This CDR3 is built from 16 residues. The CDR3 sequence is CASSQEKNGASYEQYF. The CDR3 DNA reads as TGCGCCAGCAGCCAAGAGAAAAATGGGGCGAGTTACGAGCAGTACTTC.

This clone was seen once. The chain uses TRBV7-2 and TRBJ1-1, with no clear D. V was cut by 5 bases and J by 1 base, with 2 bases left in between. Germline CDR1 SGHTA, CDR2 FQGNSA. The CDR3 is 11 amino acids. CDR3 amino acids: CASSQNTEAFF. DNA for the CDR3: TGTGCCAGCAGCCAGAACACTGAAGCTTTCTTT.

The rearrangement joins TRBV6-1 to TRBJ2-7; D gene ambiguous. The germline V gene encodes CDR1 MNHNS and CDR2 SASEGT. The V gene lost 4 bases and the J gene lost 3 bases, with 7 bases spanning the gap. The CDR3 totals 12 residues. The CDR3 DNA sequence: TGTGCCAGCAGTGCTACCGACTACGAGCAGTACTTC. Residues: CASSATDYEQYF.

The chain couples TRBV27 to TRBJ2-7; 7 bases map to TRBD2. V dropped 3 bases and J dropped 4; count of bases not matched to a gene: 6. The CDR3 has 14 amino acids. Germline CDR1 and CDR2: MNHEY and SMNVEV (reference sequence). CDR3 amino acids: CASSLSGGVYEQYF. CDR3 coding DNA: TGTGCCAGCAGTTTGTCGGGGGGTGTTTACGAGCAGTACTTC.

The genes are TRBV6-1 and TRBJ2-5; 9 bases fit TRBD1. The CDR3 loop spans 15 amino acids. The V gene end was trimmed by 6 bases and the J gene end by 4 bases; junction bases not matched to a gene: 9. Germline V lookup: CDR1 MNHNS, CDR2 SASEGT. The CDR3 loop reads CASRVVTGGLETQYF. The CDR3 DNA reads TGTGCCAGCAGGGTCGTCACAGGGGGCTTAGAGACCCAGTACTTC.

J is TRBJ2-1 and V is TRBV11-2; TRBD2 agrees at 9 bases. The J segment lost 3 bases and the V segment lost 1 base, leaving 4 bases of the junction unmatched. There are 16 residues in the CDR3. Germline CDR1 and CDR2: SGHAT and FQNNGV. DNA of the CDR3: TGTGCCAGCAGCTTAGTAGGACTAGCGATCTACAATGAGCAGTTCTTC. Amino acid sequence: CASSLVGLAIYNEQFF.

The sample holds one count of this clone. The chain is built from TRBV25-1 and TRBJ2-7, with 9 bases fitting TRBD1. The CDR3 contains 13 residues. Losses at the gene ends were 10 bases for V and 3 bases for J; bases not matched to a gene: 7. Germline CDR1 reads MGHDK; CDR2 reads SYGVNS. The CDR3: CATAGQGVYEQYF. As DNA, the CDR3 is TGTGCCACCGCGGGACAGGGTGTCTACGAGCAGTACTTC.

The V and J genes are TRBV10-1 and TRBJ2-7; 7 positions match TRBD1. Germline-derived CDR1 and CDR2 are WNHNN and SYGVQD (reference sequence). Trimming removed 2 bases from V and 7 bases from J; junction bases left unmatched: 8. The CDR3 runs 14 residues. The CDR3 region is CASSERGPGREQYF. Written as DNA, the CDR3 is TGCGCCAGCAGTGAGAGGGGGCCGGGTAGAGAGCAGTACTTC.

The chain recombines TRBV6-5 with TRBJ2-3, with 8 positions matching TRBD2. The CDR3 runs 14 residues. The trim removed 4 bases at V and 2 bases at J, leaving 2 bases unmatched. Germline V CDR1 and CDR2: MNHEY, SVGAGI. The CDR3 nucleotides read TGTGCCAGCAGTTTAGCGGGACCCACAGATACGCAGTATTTT. This sequence encodes CASSLAGPTDTQYF.

This clone came up a few times. The chain combines TRBV10-1 with TRBJ2-3; possibly TRBD1 for D (6 bases). V gave up 4 bases and J gave up 6 bases, with 14 bases separating them. The CDR3 runs 14 residues. Germline CDR1 WNHNN, CDR2 SYGVQD (reference sequence). CDR3 in DNA: TGCGCCAGCAGTGGTTGGGGGCCGGGGGATACGCAGTATTTT. It is translated as CASSGWGPGDTQYF.

This chain joins TRBV11-2 and TRBJ2-3; perhaps TRBD1 as D (6 bases). The CDR3 covers 15 residues. With 5 bases removed from V and 1 base from J, the gap between germline ends came to 13 bases. Per the germline V gene, CDR1 is SGHAT and CDR2 is FQNNGV. CDR3 DNA: TGTGCCAGCAGCCGACAGGCAGGAGGCACAGATACGCAGTATTTT. It is translated as CASSRQAGGTDTQYF.

The chain has TRBV6-1 and TRBJ2-3; tentatively, D is TRBD2 (6 bases). Germline CDR1 reads MNHNS; CDR2 reads SASEGT. V lost 4 bases, J lost 2 bases, and 10 bases lay in between. CDR3 length: 14 residues. The CDR3 loop is CASSAGLFTDTQYF. CDR3 in DNA: TGTGCCAGCAGTGCGGGACTTTTCACAGATACGCAGTATTTT.

This clone was detected once. V gene TRBV6-5 combines with J gene TRBJ2-1, with a tentative D call TRBD2 (6 bases). CDR1 is MNHEY, CDR2 SVGAGI, per germline. The CDR3 consists of 14 residues. The germline V and J ends were trimmed by 7 bases and 4 bases, with 14 bases remaining between them. The CDR3 DNA is TGTGCCAGCAACCCGGAGGGCGGTTACAATGAGCAGTTCTTC. Translating gives CASNPEGGYNEQFF.

The CDR3 DNA sequence: TGCGCCAGCAAGGCAGGCCCTAATGAAAAACTGTTTTTT. This gives the protein CASKAGPNEKLFF. The V call is TRBV10-1, the J call TRBJ1-4; D is unresolved. Germline loops: CDR1 WNHNN, CDR2 SYGVQD (reference sequence). Trimming pared 7 bases from V and 3 bases from J, leaving 9 bases between. This CDR3 comprises 13 residues.

The genes are TRBV5-4 and TRBJ1-5; D perhaps matches TRBD1 (6 bases). V lost 2 bases and J 6 bases, leaving 12 bases between the germline ends. CDR1 and CDR2 (germline): SGHNT, YYREEE (reference sequence). The CDR3 runs 14 residues. The CDR3 loop is CASSFQGSGQPQHF. CDR3 nucleotides: TGTGCCAGCAGCTTCCAGGGGTCGGGTCAGCCCCAGCATTTT.

The chain couples TRBV4-1 to TRBJ2-5; the match to TRBD2 covers 9 bases. TRBJ2-7 matches the DNA end more closely, so the J call is doubtful. The CDR3 extends over 15 amino acids. The germline V gene encodes CDR1 MGHRA and CDR2 YSYEKL. In DNA form, the CDR3 reads TGCGCCAGCAGCTTAGGACTAGCGCCATCCTACGAGCAGTACTTC. This encodes CASSLGLAPSYEQYF.

In its sample, this clone was seen a few times. The J gene is TRBJ1-1, the V gene TRBV2, with D possibly matching TRBD1 (6 bases). The CDR3 consists of 14 residues. Trimming shortened V by 4 bases and J by 0 bases, and 9 bases separated the two germline ends. Germline V gene sequence: CDR1 SNHLY, CDR2 FYNNEI. The CDR3 spells CASSGDTLNTEAFF. The CDR3 DNA follows: TGTGCCAGCAGTGGGGACACTTTGAACACTGAAGCTTTCTTT.

The gene calls are TRBV10-3 and TRBJ2-1, with 8 bases fitting TRBD2. Germline V gene sequence: CDR1 ENHRY, CDR2 SYGVKD. V shed 2 bases, J shed 6 bases, and the junction held 24 bases outside the gene matches. This CDR3 is 21 amino acids long. CDR3 sequence (DNA): TGTGCCATCAGTGAGCCCTTTGGGCTCAGCGGGAGCCCACTTCAACCCAATGAGCAGTTCTTC. Protein product: CAISEPFGLSGSPLQPNEQFF.